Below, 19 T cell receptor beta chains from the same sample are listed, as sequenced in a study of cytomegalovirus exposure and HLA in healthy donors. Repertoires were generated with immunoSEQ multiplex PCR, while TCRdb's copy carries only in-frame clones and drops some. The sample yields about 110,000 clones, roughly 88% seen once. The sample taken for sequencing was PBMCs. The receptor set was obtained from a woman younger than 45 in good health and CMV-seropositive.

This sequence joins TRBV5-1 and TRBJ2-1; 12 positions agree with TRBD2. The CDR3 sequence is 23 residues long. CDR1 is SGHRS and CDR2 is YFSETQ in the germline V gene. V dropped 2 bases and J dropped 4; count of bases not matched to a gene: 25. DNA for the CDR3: TGCGCCAGCAGCTTTCCCCCCCTTGAGAGACGGACTAGCGGGACTCAGGGGTACAATGAGCAGTTCTTC. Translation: CASSFPPLERRTSGTQGYNEQFF.

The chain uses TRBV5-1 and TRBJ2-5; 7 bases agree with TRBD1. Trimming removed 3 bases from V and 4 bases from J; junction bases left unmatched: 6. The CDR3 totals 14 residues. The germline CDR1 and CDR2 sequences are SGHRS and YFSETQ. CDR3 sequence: CASSSRQGRETQYF. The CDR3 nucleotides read TGCGCCAGCAGCTCTCGACAGGGCCGAGAGACCCAGTACTTC. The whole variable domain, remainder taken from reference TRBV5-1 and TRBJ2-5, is KAGVTQTPRYLIKTRGQQVTLSCSPISGHRSVSWYQQTPGQGLQFLFEYFSETQRNKGNFPGRFSGRQFSNSRSEMNVSTLELGDSALYLCASSSRQGRETQYFGPGTRLLVL.

The CDR3 bases are TGTGCCAGCAGCTATAATTTAGAGCGGGATGTCGACGAGCAGTACTTC. Its protein is CASSYNLERDVDEQYF. The chain employs TRBV14 and TRBJ2-7; the match to TRBD2 covers 7 bases. V shed 5 bases, J shed 5 bases, and the junction held 15 bases outside the gene matches. This CDR3 is built from 16 residues. Germline V lookup: CDR1 SGHDN, CDR2 FVKESK.

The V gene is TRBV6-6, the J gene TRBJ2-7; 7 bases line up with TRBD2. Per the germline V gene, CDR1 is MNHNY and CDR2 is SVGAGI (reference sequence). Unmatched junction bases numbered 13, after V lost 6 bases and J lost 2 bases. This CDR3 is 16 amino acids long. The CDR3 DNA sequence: TGTGCCAGCAGCCCTACAAGGACGGGAGGAACCTACGAGCAGTACTTC. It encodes CASSPTRTGGTYEQYF.

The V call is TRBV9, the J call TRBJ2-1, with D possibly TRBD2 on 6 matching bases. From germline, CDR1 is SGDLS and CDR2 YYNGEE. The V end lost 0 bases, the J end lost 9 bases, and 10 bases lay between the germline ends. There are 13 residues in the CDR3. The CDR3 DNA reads TGTGCCAGCAGCGTAGTCCCCGGGGGTGAGCAGTTCTTC. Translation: CASSVVPGGEQFF.

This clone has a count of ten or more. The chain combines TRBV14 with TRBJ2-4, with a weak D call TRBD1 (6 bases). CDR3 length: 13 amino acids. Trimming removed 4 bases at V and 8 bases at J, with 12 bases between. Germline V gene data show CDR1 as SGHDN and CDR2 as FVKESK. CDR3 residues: CASSRTEMDIQYF. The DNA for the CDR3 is TGTGCCAGCAGCCGGACAGAGATGGACATTCAGTACTTC.

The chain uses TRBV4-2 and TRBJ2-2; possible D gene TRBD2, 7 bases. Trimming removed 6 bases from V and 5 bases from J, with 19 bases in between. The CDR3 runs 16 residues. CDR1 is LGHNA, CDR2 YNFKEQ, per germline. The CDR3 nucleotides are TGTGCCAGCAGAAGAAAGGGGGGGACACCTACCGGGGAGCTGTTTTTT. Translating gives CASRRKGGTPTGELFF.

CDR3 coding DNA: TGTGCCAGCAGCTTAAACCCCCCTCTAGCGGGCCCCTCCGGGGAGCTGTTTTTT. Translation: CASSLNPPLAGPSGELFF. The chain links TRBV7-6 to TRBJ2-2, with 8 bases that match TRBD2. J gave up 6 bases and V 2 bases, and 14 bases lay outside the gene matches. Germline lookup yields CDR1 SGHVS and CDR2 FNYEAQ. The CDR3 covers 18 residues.

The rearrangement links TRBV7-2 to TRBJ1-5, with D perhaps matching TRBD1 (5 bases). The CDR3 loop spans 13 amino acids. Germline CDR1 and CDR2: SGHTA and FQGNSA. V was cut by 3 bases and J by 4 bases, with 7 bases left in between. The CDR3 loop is CASSFTGNQPQHF. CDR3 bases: TGTGCCAGCAGCTTTACAGGTAATCAGCCCCAGCATTTT.

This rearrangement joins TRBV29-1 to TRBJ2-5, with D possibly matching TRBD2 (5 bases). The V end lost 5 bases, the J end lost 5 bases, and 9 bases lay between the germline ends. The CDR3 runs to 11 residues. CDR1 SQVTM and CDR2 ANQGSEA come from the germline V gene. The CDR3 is CSVRGGETQYF. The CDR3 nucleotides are TGCAGCGTTCGCGGCGGGGAGACCCAGTACTTC.

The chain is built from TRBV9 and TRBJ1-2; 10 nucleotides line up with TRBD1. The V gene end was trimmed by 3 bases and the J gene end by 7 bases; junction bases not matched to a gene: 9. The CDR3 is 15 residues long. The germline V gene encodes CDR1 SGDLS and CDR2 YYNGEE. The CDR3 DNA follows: TGTGCCAGCAGCGCCCGACAGGGGGCTAGTCGTGGCTACACCTTC. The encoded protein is CASSARQGASRGYTF.

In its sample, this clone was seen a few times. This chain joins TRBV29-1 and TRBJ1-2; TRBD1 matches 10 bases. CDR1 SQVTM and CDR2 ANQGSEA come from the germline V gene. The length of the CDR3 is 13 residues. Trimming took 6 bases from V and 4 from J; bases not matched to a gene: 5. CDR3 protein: CSVGTGAVYGYTF. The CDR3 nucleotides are TGCAGCGTGGGGACAGGGGCCGTCTATGGCTACACCTTC. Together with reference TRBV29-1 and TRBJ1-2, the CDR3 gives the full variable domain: SAVISQKPSRDICQRGTSLTIQCQVDSQVTMMFWYRQQPGQSLTLIATANQGSEATYESGFVIDKFPISRPNLTFSTLTVSNMSPEDSSIYLCSVGTGAVYGYTFGSGTRLTVV.

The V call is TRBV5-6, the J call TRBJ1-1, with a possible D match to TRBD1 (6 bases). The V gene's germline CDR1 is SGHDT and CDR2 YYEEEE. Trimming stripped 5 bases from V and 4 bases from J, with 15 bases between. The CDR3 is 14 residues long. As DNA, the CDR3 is TGTGCCAGCAGTACGCTGGGGGCAACCACTGAAGCTTTCTTT. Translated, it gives CASSTLGATTEAFF.

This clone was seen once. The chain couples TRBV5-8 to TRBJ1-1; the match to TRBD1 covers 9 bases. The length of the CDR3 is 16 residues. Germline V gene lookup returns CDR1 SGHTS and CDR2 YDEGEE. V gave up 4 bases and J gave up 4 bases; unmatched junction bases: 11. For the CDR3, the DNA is TGTGCCAGCAGCCTGGGACAGGGAGAAGCTGGCACTGAAGCTTTCTTT. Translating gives CASSLGQGEAGTEAFF. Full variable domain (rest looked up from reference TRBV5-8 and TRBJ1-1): EAGVTQSPTHLIKTRGQQATLRCSPISGHTSVYWYQQALGLGLQFLLWYDEGEERNRGNFPPRFSGRQFPNYSSELNVNALELEDSALYLCASSLGQGEAGTEAFFGQGTRLTVV.

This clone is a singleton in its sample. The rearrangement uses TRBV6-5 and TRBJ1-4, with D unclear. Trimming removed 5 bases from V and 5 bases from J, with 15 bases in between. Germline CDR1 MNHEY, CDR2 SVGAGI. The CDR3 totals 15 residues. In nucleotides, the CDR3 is TGTGCCAGCAGTCACCACACTAGACAAAATGAAAAACTGTTTTTT. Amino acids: CASSHHTRQNEKLFF.

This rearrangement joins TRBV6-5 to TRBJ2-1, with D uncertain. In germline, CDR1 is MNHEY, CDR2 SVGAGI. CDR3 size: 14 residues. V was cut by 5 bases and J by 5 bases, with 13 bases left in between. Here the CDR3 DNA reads TGTGCCAGCAGTCCCGGGTACCTAAACAATGAGCAGTTCTTC. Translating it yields CASSPGYLNNEQFF.

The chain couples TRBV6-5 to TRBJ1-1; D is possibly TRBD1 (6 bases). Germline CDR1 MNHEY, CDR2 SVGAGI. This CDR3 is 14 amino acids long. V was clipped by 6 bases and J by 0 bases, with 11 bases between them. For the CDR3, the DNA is TGTGCCAGCAGGAGGGGGAATCTGAACACTGAAGCTTTCTTT. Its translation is CASRRGNLNTEAFF.

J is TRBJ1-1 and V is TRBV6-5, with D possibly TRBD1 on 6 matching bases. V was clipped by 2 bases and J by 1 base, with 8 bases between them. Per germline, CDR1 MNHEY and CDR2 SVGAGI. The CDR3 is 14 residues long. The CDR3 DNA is TGTGCCAGCAGTTACGGGGGCCCGAACACTGAAGCTTTCTTT. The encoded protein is CASSYGGPNTEAFF.

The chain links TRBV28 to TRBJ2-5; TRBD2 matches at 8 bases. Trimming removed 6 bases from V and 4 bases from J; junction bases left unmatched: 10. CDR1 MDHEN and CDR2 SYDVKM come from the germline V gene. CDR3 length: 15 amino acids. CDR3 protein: CASSRSLAGRETQYF. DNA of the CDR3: TGTGCCAGCAGCCGGTCGTTAGCGGGAAGAGAGACCCAGTACTTC.